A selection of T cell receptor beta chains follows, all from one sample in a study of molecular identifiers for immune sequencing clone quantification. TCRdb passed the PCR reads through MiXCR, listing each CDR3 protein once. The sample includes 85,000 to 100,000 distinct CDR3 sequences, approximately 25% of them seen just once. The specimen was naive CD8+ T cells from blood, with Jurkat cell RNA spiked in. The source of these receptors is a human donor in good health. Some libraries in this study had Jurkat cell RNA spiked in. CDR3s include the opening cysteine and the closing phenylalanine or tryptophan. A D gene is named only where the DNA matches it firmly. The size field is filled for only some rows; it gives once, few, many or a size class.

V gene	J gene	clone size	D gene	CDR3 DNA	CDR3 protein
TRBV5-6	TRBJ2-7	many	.	TGTGCCAGCAGCTTGGGCCCAGGGGTGGAGCAGTACTTC	CASSLGPGVEQYF
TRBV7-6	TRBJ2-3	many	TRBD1	TGTGCCAGCAGCCGGACAGGGGGCACAGATACGCAGTATTTT	CASSRTGGTDTQYF
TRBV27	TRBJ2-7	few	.	TGTGCCAGCAGTAACCGGGTAGGTCTCAACGAGCAGTACTTC	CASSNRVGLNEQYF
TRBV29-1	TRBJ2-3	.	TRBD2	TGCAGCGTTGTAGACCTACCAGGGGGGGCTAGCGGGAGTCGGTCAGATACGCAGTATTTT	CSVVDLPGGASGSRSDTQYF
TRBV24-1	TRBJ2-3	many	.	TGTGCCACCTTTCCGGCCGGCACAGATACGCAGTATTTT	CATFPAGTDTQYF
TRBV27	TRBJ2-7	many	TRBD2	TGTGCCAGCAGTTCAGGAGCGGGAGGGCCCTCTGAGCAGTACTTC	CASSSGAGGPSEQYF
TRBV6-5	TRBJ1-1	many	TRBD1	TGTGCCAGCAGGATTCGGCCGGGACAGACACTCATGAACACTGAAGCTTTCTTT	CASRIRPGQTLMNTEAFF
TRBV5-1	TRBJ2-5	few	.	TGCGCCAGCAGCTTGTGGAGGGGGCTTGAAGAGCCCCAGTACTTC	CASSLWRGLEEPQYF
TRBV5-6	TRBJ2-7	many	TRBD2	TGTGCCAGCAGCCCCTGGGGGGGTCTCTACGAGCAGTACTTC	CASSPWGGLYEQYF
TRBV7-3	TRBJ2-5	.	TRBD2	TGTGCCAGCAGCTTATTAGCGGGAGGGGAAGAGACCCAGTACTTC	CASSLLAGGEETQYF
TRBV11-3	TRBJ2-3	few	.	TGTGCCAGCAGCACCAGAGTTGGGGATACGCAGTATTTT	CASSTRVGDTQYF
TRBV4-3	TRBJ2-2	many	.	TGCGCCAGCAGCCAAGATGGGACAACGAACACCGGGGAGCTGTTTTTT	CASSQDGTTNTGELFF
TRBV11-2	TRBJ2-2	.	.	TGTGCCAGCAGCTTAGAGCTGACGAACACCGGGGAGCTGTTTTTT	CASSLELTNTGELFF
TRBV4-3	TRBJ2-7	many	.	TGCGCCAGCAGCCAAGATTGGCGGGCTCCAGACGAGCAGTACTTC	CASSQDWRAPDEQYF
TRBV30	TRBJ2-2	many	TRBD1	TGTGCCTGGGACCCGGTCCAGGGGGCCGGGGAGCTGTTTTTT	CAWDPVQGAGELFF
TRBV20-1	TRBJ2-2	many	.	TGCAGTGCTAGAGATTCCCTGGGTGACACCGGGGAGCTGTTTTTT	CSARDSLGDTGELFF
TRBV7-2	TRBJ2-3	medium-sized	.	TGTGCCAGCAGCTTTAGGTCGGACAGTTCAGATACGCAGTATTTT	CASSFRSDSSDTQYF
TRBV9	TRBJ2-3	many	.	TGTGCCAGCAGCCGAACCTTCTATGGAACTAGCACAGATACGCAGTATTTT	CASSRTFYGTSTDTQYF
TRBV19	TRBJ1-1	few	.	TGTGCCAGTAGTATATCCGGGAACACTGAAGCTTTCTTT	CASSISGNTEAFF
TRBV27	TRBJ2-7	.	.	TGTGCCAGCAGTTATGGCCTCACTACATTTTACTTC	CASSYGLTTFYF
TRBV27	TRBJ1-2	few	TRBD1	TGTGCCAGCAGGATAGGACAGGGAAGCTATGGCTACACCTTC	CASRIGQGSYGYTF
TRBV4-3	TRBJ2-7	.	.	TGCGCCAGCAGCCACGACGGCCCCGGCGGCTCCGAGCAGTACTTC	CASSHDGPGGSEQYF
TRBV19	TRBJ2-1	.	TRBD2	TGTGCCAGTAGTATCTCTAGCGGATCCTACAATGCGCAGTTCTTC	CASSISSGSYNAQFF
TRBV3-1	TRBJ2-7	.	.	TGTGCCAGCAGCCAAGCTCAGGGTGGCGAGCAGTACTTC	CASSQAQGGEQYF
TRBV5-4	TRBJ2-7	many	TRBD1	TGTGCCAGCAGCCTAGGGACAGGGAGCTCCTACGAGCAGTACTTC	CASSLGTGSSYEQYF
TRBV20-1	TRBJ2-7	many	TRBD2	TGCAGTGCTAGAGGGTCCGGACTAGCGGACTCCTACGAGCAGTACTTC	CSARGSGLADSYEQYF
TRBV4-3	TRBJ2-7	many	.	TGCGCCAGCAGCCAAGGGACCGCCGGGACTGGGGTGCGCGAGCAGTACTTC	CASSQGTAGTGVREQYF
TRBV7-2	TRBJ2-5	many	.	TGTGCCAGCAGCTCCACACCCTGGACTGGAGACCAAGAGACCCAGTACTTC	CASSSTPWTGDQETQYF
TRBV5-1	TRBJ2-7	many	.	TGCGCCAGCAGCCCGGCGGAGGGGGAGTACTACGAGCAGTACTTC	CASSPAEGEYYEQYF
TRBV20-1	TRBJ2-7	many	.	TGCAGTGCTAGGGACATGACCTACGAGCAGTACTTC	CSARDMTYEQYF
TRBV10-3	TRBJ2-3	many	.	TGTGCCATCAACCAGGGAGATACGCAGTATTTT	CAINQGDTQYF
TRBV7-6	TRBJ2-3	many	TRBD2	TGTGCCAGCAGCTTAGACCGTCGAGGGACTAGCGGAACAAGCACAGATACGCAGTATTTT	CASSLDRRGTSGTSTDTQYF
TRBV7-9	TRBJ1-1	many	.	TGTGCCAGCAGCCCCACAGGTCCCCGTCCCCCCATGAACACTGAAGCTTTCTTT	CASSPTGPRPPMNTEAFF